This T cell receptor (beta chain) was found in a study of T cell changes during pregnancy in multiple sclerosis. As concerns this clone: The sample carries other DNA sequences with the same CDR3.

The V and J ends lost 1 base and 2 bases respectively, with 8 bases between them. Germline V gives CDR1 SGHVS, CDR2 FQNEAQ. The CDR3 consists of 14 residues. Using immunoSEQ multiplex PCR, the repertoire was profiled, and TCRdb retains in-frame clones only, with some absent. This table has tens of thousands of clones, 95% to 97% appearing once. The clonotype was recovered from a female donor with multiple sclerosis, enrolled in a pregnancy study. The sequencing here drew on peripheral blood, taken in the second trimester of pregnancy. This rearrangement joins TRBV7-8 to TRBJ1-1; no clear D. In DNA form, the CDR3 reads TGTGCCAGCAGCTTAGTCGGAGGAAACACTGAAGCTTTCTTT. It codes for CASSLVGGNTEAFF.